These 18 T cell receptor beta chains share one sample of origin, sequenced in a study of T cells in Graves' hyperthyroidism and ophthalmopathy. What was amplified from RNA transcripts were TCR beta CDR3 regions. A set of HTBI primers served as the primers for a first-round RT-PCR of the TCR CDR3. TCRdb analysed the multiplex PCR reads with MiXCR anew, one entry per CDR3 protein. The sample carries about 320,000 distinct CDR3 sequences, around a sixth recorded once. The sample was blood. The receptors originated from a man younger than 45 with Graves' hyperthyroidism.

The chain joins TRBV20-1 to TRBJ2-5; 7 bases match TRBD1. This CDR3 comprises 14 residues. Germline CDR1 DFQATT, CDR2 SNEGSKA (reference sequence). V was pared by 0 bases and J by 4 bases, with 5 bases of the junction left unmatched. The CDR3 loop is CSARDIEGAETQYF. In DNA, the CDR3 is TGCAGTGCTAGAGATATTGAGGGGGCAGAGACCCAGTACTTC.

This clonotype was observed a few times. The rearrangement joins TRBV10-2 to TRBJ2-7; TRBD2 matches at 9 bases. The CDR3 sequence is 16 residues long. The V segment lost 5 bases and the J segment 4 bases; nucleotides outside the gene matches: 12. Germline CDR1 reads WSHSY; CDR2 reads SAAADI. The CDR3 region has the DNA TGCGCCAGCAGTCGCCCACCCGGGACTAGCTTGTACGAGCAGTACTTC. Amino acids: CASSRPPGTSLYEQYF.

This clonotype was detected many times. V gene TRBV2 combines with J gene TRBJ1-5; 9 positions match TRBD1. The CDR3 spans 15 residues. CDR1 SNHLY and CDR2 FYNNEI come from the germline V gene. Losses at the gene ends were 6 bases for V and 7 bases for J; bases not matched to a gene: 10. CDR3 nucleotide sequence: TGTGCCAGCAGGAAGCGGACAGGGGAAAACCAGCCCCAGCATTTT. As protein: CASRKRTGENQPQHF.

Only a few counts were recorded for this clonotype. One end of the junction varies from germline; a read error may be responsible. V gene TRBV3-1 combines with J gene TRBJ2-7; perhaps TRBD2 as D (5 bases). This CDR3 region has 14 residues. Germline V gene sequence: CDR1 LGHDT, CDR2 YNNKEL (reference sequence). The CDR3 region has the DNA TGTGTCAGCAGGCAGCAGGAGGTCTCCGAGGAGCAGTACTTC. Translation gives CVSRQQEVSEEQYF.

The table lists this clonotype with a few counts. The chain joins TRBV3-1 to TRBJ2-2; possibly TRBD2 for D (6 bases). V was shortened by 4 bases and J by 5 bases, with 14 bases between the two germline ends. The germline V gene has CDR1 LGHDT and CDR2 YNNKEL (reference sequence). The CDR3 sequence is 15 residues long. CDR3 nucleotide sequence: TGTGCCAGCAGCCGTACACGTCGGGGGACCGGGGAGCTGTTTTTT. Residues: CASSRTRRGTGELFF.

This clonotype was seen ten or more times. The genes are TRBV11-2 and TRBJ2-1; TRBD1 might be the D (6 bases). Trimming left V 3 bases short and J 6 bases short, with 18 bases between. Germline V gives CDR1 SGHAT, CDR2 FQNNGV. There are 16 residues in the CDR3. The CDR3 DNA reads as TGTGCCAGCAGCTTCGAACAGGGTAAAGAGGGCAATGAGCAGTTCTTC. This encodes CASSFEQGKEGNEQFF.

This clonotype was recorded at least ten times. The chain joins TRBV7-9 to TRBJ2-7, with 9 nucleotides matching TRBD1. Per germline, CDR1 SEHNR and CDR2 FQNEAQ (reference sequence). This CDR3 has 13 residues. The J segment lost 4 bases and the V segment lost 7 bases, leaving 5 bases of the junction unmatched. The CDR3 loop is CASTYDRGYEQYF. As DNA, the CDR3 is TGTGCCAGCACCTACGACAGGGGGTACGAGCAGTACTTC.

The rearrangement links TRBV15 to TRBJ1-4; D remains ambiguous. The germline V gene encodes CDR1 LNHNV and CDR2 YYDKDF (reference sequence). The ends were cut back, 0 bases at V and 0 bases at J, with 11 bases in the middle. This CDR3 has 17 residues. CDR3 DNA sequence: TGTGCCACCAGCAGAGACCCCCAGGTTGCAACTAATGAAAAACTGTTTTTT. As protein: CATSRDPQVATNEKLFF. The full variable domain, in which reference TRBV15 and TRBJ1-4 provide the parts outside the CDR3, is DAMVIQNPRYQVTQFGKPVTLSCSQTLNHNVMYWYQQKSSQAPKLLFHYYDKDFNNEADTPDNFQSRRPNTSFCFLDIRSPGLGDTAMYLCATSRDPQVATNEKLFFGSGTQLSVL.

This clonotype showed up many times. V gene TRBV5-1 combines with J gene TRBJ2-7, with 8 bases lining up with TRBD1. CDR3 length: 14 amino acids. Germline CDR1 is SGHRS and CDR2 is YFSETQ. Trimming took 0 bases from V and 4 from J; bases not matched to a gene: 3. The CDR3 nucleotides read TGCGCCAGCAGCTTGGGGACAGGGTGGTACGAGCAGTACTTC. Translating gives CASSLGTGWYEQYF.

This clonotype was detected a few times. This sequence joins TRBV10-3 and TRBJ1-1; D may be TRBD1 (5 bases). Trimming left V 6 bases short and J 5 bases short, with 16 bases between. CDR1 is ENHRY, CDR2 SYGVKD, per germline. The CDR3 loop spans 14 amino acids. This chain's CDR3 is CAIRPSGGRTEAFF. The CDR3 bases are TGTGCCATCAGACCCAGCGGGGGGAGAACTGAAGCTTTCTTT.

The V gene is TRBV18, the J gene TRBJ1-2; D possibly corresponds to TRBD1 (6 bases). Germline V gene lookup returns CDR1 KGHSH and CDR2 LQKENI. Trimming left V 5 bases short and J 4 bases short, with 14 bases between. The CDR3 extends over 14 amino acids. The CDR3 here is CASSDSGQRYGYTF. In DNA form, the CDR3 reads TGTGCCAGCTCAGACTCAGGACAGCGCTATGGCTACACCTTC.

The chain has TRBV20-1 and TRBJ2-3, with 9 bases that match TRBD2. The CDR3 spans 15 residues. CDR1 is DFQATT, CDR2 SNEGSKA, per germline (reference sequence). V lost 3 bases to trimming and J lost 1 base; unmatched junction nucleotides: 5. The CDR3 DNA reads as TGCAGTGCTAGTGCCAGACTAGCGGGCACAGATACGCAGTATTTT. This sequence encodes CSASARLAGTDTQYF.

The J gene is TRBJ2-3, the V gene TRBV30; the D call may be TRBD1 or TRBD2 (5 bases each). The CDR3 sequence is 13 residues long. Between the trimmed V and J ends, which lost 7 bases and 2 bases, there was a span of 13 bases. CDR1 and CDR2 from the germline V gene are GTSNPN and SVGIG (reference sequence). CDR3 in amino acids: CASNRDPTDTQYF. The CDR3 region has the DNA TGTGCCTCAAACCGGGACCCCACAGATACGCAGTATTTT.

The table lists this clonotype with many counts. The chain has TRBV12-3 or TRBV12-4 and TRBJ2-7; 7 bases agree with TRBD2. V shed 3 bases and J 1 base; nucleotides not matched to a gene: 9. This CDR3 has 16 amino acids. This chain's CDR3 is CASSFGMGGVSYEQYF. CDR3 DNA sequence: TGTGCCAGCAGTTTCGGTATGGGGGGGGTATCCTACGAGCAGTACTTC.

In this sample, this clonotype turned up many times. The chain employs TRBV11-2 and TRBJ2-7, with 7 bases matching TRBD1. This CDR3 is built from 16 residues. Trimming took 3 bases from V and 3 from J; bases not matched to a gene: 11. The germline CDR1 and CDR2 sequences are SGHAT and FQNNGV. This chain's CDR3 is CASSFTPGDRLYEQYF. The CDR3 DNA reads TGTGCCAGCAGCTTCACTCCTGGGGACAGACTCTACGAGCAGTACTTC.

The table lists this clonotype with a few counts. This chain uses TRBV4-1 with TRBJ2-5; 7 bases are shared with TRBD1. In germline, CDR1 is MGHRA, CDR2 YSYEKL. The trim removed 2 bases at V and 5 bases at J, leaving 8 bases unmatched. The CDR3 sequence is 15 residues long. CDR3 DNA sequence: TGCGCCAGCAGCCAAACAGGGGCCCCGTCGGAGACCCAGTACTTC. Its translation: CASSQTGAPSETQYF.

The chain has TRBV12-3 or TRBV12-4 and TRBJ2-2; D is unclear. The CDR3 consists of 12 residues. V lost 6 bases and J lost 9, with 11 bases in between. The CDR3 nucleotides are TGTGCCAGCAGACTTCAGCACCGGGAGCTGTTTTTT. It specifies CASRLQHRELFF.

Many counts were recorded for this clonotype. The rearrangement links TRBV12-3 or TRBV12-4 to TRBJ2-1; 7 bases fit TRBD2. The CDR3 is 14 amino acids. With 7 bases clipped from V and 5 bases from J, the junction kept 8 bases outside the gene matches. The CDR3 sequence: CASNPPGLHNEQFF. The CDR3 nucleotides are TGTGCCAGCAACCCCCCGGGACTACACAATGAGCAGTTCTTC.